The clone carrying this T cell receptor beta chain was observed a single time. The study ran its PCR with 60 Vbeta and 13 Jbeta primers. Per the original data handling: Around 83 million unique TCR beta chains, about 12 million shared, were counted in a later analysis. The assay was immunoSEQ multiplex PCR, and TCRdb's table has in-frame clones only and misses some. V and J calls and clone size come straight from that table; D and trimming were deduced from the DNA. The sample includes fewer than 180,000 clones, around 75% of them seen just once. This sample is part of a study of cytomegalovirus exposure and HLA in healthy donors. Sequenced sample: PBMCs. This sequence was found in a human donor in good health.

The DNA of the CDR3 is TGTGCCAGCAGCTTGGCGGGGACAGGGGGTAGCAAAAACATTCAGTACTTC. It encodes CASSLAGTGGSKNIQYF. The rearrangement uses TRBV5-4 and TRBJ2-4, with 11 bases lining up with TRBD1. V lost 0 bases to trimming and J lost 3 bases; unmatched junction nucleotides: 5. The CDR3 runs 17 residues. Germline V CDR1 and CDR2: SGHNT, YYREEE (reference sequence).